This T cell receptor beta chain is drawn from a study of cytomegalovirus exposure and HLA in healthy donors. This clone was detected a few times. Its antigen is undetermined. General study findings and limits: The authors confirmed in vitro that three CMV-associated chains were specific for CMV antigens.

Generated by immunoSEQ multiplex PCR, the TCRdb table keeps only in-frame clones and is missing some. The sample comprises about 250,000 clones, about 88% of which are singletons, and 9.5% to 15% rests with the top ten. Germline values: CDR1 SGHNT, CDR2 YYREEE (reference sequence). V was pared by 5 bases and J by 1 base, with 9 bases between. The CDR3 loop spans 13 amino acids. Material: PBMCs. The rearrangement uses TRBV5-4 and TRBJ1-1; TRBD1 might be the D (5 bases). This receptor was taken from a man aged 18 to 30 in good health and CMV-seropositive. The CDR3 loop reads CASRRDRNTEAFF. The DNA of the CDR3 is TGTGCCAGCAGGAGAGACAGGAACACTGAAGCTTTCTTT. The full variable domain, with the rest looked up from reference TRBV5-4 and TRBJ1-1, is ETGVTQSPTHLIKTRGQQVTLRCSSQSGHNTVSWYQQALGQGPQFIFQYYREEENGRGNFPPRFSGLQFPNYSSELNVNALELDDSALYLCASRRDRNTEAFFGQGTRLTVV.